This T cell receptor beta chain was documented in a study of blood T cell repertoires in COVID-19. Study-wide context: Both acute and convalescent COVID-19 samples were obtained from the United States, Italy and Spain. PBMCs, B-cell-depleted T cells, or T cells were the source of the cDNA or gDNA that made up the material.

V shed 1 base and J shed 4 bases, with 13 bases lying between them. CDR3 length equals 16 residues. CDR1 and CDR2 (germline): LNHDA, SQIVND (reference sequence). Original handling: The assay estimated nucleated cells by amplifying reference gene primers. Sequencing used immunoSEQ multiplex PCR; TCRdb keeps in-frame clones, though not all of them. V, J and clone size derive from that table, while D and trimming were established from the DNA sequence. This table holds over 55,000 clones, about 83% found once. V usage is TRBV19 and J usage is TRBJ2-2; tentatively, D is TRBD1 (6 bases). Input material: peripheral blood. The TCR sequence derives from a man aged 50-59 years with active COVID-19. The chain's CDR3 is CASSIGGTLTTGELFF. The CDR3 coding sequence is TGTGCCAGTAGTATAGGGGGGACACTCACCACCGGGGAGCTGTTTTTT.